Detailed here is one TCR beta chain. Its cognate antigen has yet to be identified. Per-base qualities were not stored, and no clone one base away is much larger. The CDR3 contains 15 residues, cysteine and phenylalanine counted. This entry keeps only the CDR3 DNA: 45 bases, framed from base 1. CDR1 and CDR2 (KGHSH, LQKENI) derive from the germline V gene. The germline V end is reduced by 6 bases and the J end by 1 base; junction bases left unmatched: 5. TCR beta CDR3 regions were sequenced from DNA using the immunoSEQ Assay. Turning to the authors' computational methods: To compute T cell density, TCR beta template counts were normalized to usable DNA, which was estimated by amplifying housekeeping genes. Using the preseqR package, richness was estimated by extrapolating to 120,000 templates for tissue samples and 400,000 templates for PBMC samples. Clonality was taken to be one minus Pielou's evenness. Tissue-enriched TCRs were identified by differential abundance testing using productive amino-acid clonotypes, minimum total count 5 and alpha 0.1. The Jaccard Index and the Morisita Overlap Index were used to quantify repertoire overlap between compartments. GLIPH grouped TCR beta CDR3s together with public tetramer-defined viral CDR3s, and a viral motif had to include at least three viral sequences and also show V-gene enrichment. TCRdb mirrors the immuneACCESS table, restricted to in-frame sequences. Some clones are absent from its copies; in checked studies, under half trace to an unresolved V gene, and the reason for the others is unknown. V and J calls and clone size follow that table, whereas D and trimming were derived from the DNA. Within this sample are approximately 25,000 clones, with about nine tenths of them counted one time only. 0.95% to 1.4% of the sample belongs to the ten largest clones.

At diagnosis, peripheral blood, uninvolved tumor-adjacent lung and tumor were collected and were preserved as a mix of fresh-frozen and FFPE material. Blood samples were analyzed as peripheral blood mononuclear cells for TCR repertoire profiling. The sample is drawn from a study of T cells in localized non-small cell lung cancer (dated by TCRdb to 2019 to 2021). A note on the overall study: The study examined T cell repertoires in under 300 patients with early-stage NSCLC and compared tumors with uninvolved tumor-adjacent lungs. All 240 or so NSCLC patients in the cohort were treatment-naive and had localized lung tumors that were resected. Of the NSCLC patients, 129 were male and approximately 100 were female, and the mean age was approximately 69 years.

Results and caveats for the whole study, not just this receptor: Longer overall survival was associated with higher blood T cell density, whereas shorter survival was associated with higher adjacent-lung clonality. Because multi-region tumor sequencing was not performed, intratumor heterogeneity could not be ruled out. Because the study design was exploratory, TCR variables were selected using unadjusted p-values without false-discovery rate correction. The highest T cell clonality was observed in uninvolved tumor-adjacent lung, where clonality exceeded that of tumor, suggesting that antigenic responses were more focused in uninvolved tumor-adjacent lung. A median of about 53 of the top 100 tumor clones were detected in paired uninvolved adjacent lung, and 28 of these tumor clones were also found among the top 100 clones of the paired uninvolved adjacent lung.

The chain uses TRBV18 and TRBJ2-1, and 8 junctional nucleotides match TRBD2. The source of this sequence is a woman aged 35-75 years with stage I lung adenocarcinoma. The sample in question was peripheral blood, obtained before any cancer treatment. For the CDR3, the sequence is CASSYGTSSYNEQFF. The bases read TGTGCCAGCTCCTACGGGACTAGTTCCTACAATGAGCAGTTCTTC.